This record covers a single T cell receptor (beta chain). The antigen is unknown. Individuals having autoimmune disease history or systemic immunosuppression were not enrolled. CDR3 length equals 14 residues. CDR1 MNHEY and CDR2 SMNVEV come from the germline V gene (reference sequence). V was trimmed by 2 bases and J by 3 bases, leaving 8 bases between them. Assay used: immunoSEQ multiplex PCR; TCRdb lists only in-frame clones, some missing. The table records about 83,000 clones, 91% of them present only once. The data belong to a study of OX40 agonist ivuxolimab in advanced cancers. Study as a whole: Participants, 65% to 85% male, averaged about 56 years of age, ranging from roughly 20 to 80.

Study-level findings and limits: Several nonresponders also turned out to have low normalized T-cell clonal expansion.

The source is an adult with an advanced solid tumor such as melanoma, head and neck, liver or kidney cancer. Specimen: CD4+ or CD8+ T cells sorted from blood, collected in a trial of the OX40 agonist ivuxolimab. The gene calls are TRBV27 and TRBJ2-1, with a weak D call TRBD2 (6 bases). As DNA, the CDR3 is TGTGCCAGCAGTTTAACGGGGGACTACAATGAGCAGTTCTTC. This encodes CASSLTGDYNEQFF.